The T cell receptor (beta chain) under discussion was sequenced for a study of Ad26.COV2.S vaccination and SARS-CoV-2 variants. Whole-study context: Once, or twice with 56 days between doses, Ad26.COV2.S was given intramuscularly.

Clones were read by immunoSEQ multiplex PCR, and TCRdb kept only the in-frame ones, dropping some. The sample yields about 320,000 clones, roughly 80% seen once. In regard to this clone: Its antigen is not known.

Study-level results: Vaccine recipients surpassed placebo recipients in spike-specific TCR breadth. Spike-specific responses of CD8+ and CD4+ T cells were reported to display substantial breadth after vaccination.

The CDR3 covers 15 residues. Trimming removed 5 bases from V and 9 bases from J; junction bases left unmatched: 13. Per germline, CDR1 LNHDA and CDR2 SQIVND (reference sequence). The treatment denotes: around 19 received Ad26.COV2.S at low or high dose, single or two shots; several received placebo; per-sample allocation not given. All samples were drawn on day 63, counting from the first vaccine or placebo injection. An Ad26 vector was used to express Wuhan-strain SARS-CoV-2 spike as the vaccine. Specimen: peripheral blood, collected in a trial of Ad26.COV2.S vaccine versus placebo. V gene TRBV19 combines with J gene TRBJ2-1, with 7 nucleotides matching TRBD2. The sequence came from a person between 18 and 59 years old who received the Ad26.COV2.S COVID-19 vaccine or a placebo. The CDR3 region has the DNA TGTGCCAGTAGTGCGGGTGGACTAGTTCTGGGTGAGCAGTTCTTC. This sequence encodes CASSAGGLVLGEQFF.